These 24 T cell receptor beta chains were sequenced from one sample in a study of glioma-infiltrating T cells. Using RNA template, CDR3s of TCR alpha and beta were amplified with iRepertoire arm-PCR. TCRdb redid the calling of the multiplex PCR reads with MiXCR, one entry per CDR3 protein. The table includes some 12,000 distinct CDR3 sequences, about 26% detected once. The sequenced material came from glioma tissue, nonneoplastic brain tissue, or PBMCs (not recorded which). Every receptor here comes from a human donor with low-grade glioma or glioblastoma, undergoing nonglioma brain surgery, or in good health (not recorded which).

This sequence joins TRBV20-1 and TRBJ2-7; the match to TRBD2 covers 9 bases. The CDR3 length is 13 residues. With 5 bases clipped from V and 2 bases from J, the junction kept 4 bases outside the gene matches. Germline V gene sequence: CDR1 DFQATT, CDR2 SNEGSKA (reference sequence). The CDR3 DNA reads as TGCAGTGCTCCGACTAGCGGAACCTACGAGCAGTACTTC. Residues: CSAPTSGTYEQYF.

This clonotype showed up just a few times. This may come from a read error, since a much larger clone is one base off. The rearrangement links TRBV28 to TRBJ1-5; D uncertain. The CDR3 runs 15 residues. Germline CDR1 MDHEN, CDR2 SYDVKM. CDR3 residues: CASSWRAEIGEPRHF. DNA for the CDR3: TGTGCCAGCAGTTGGAGGGCCGAGATTGGGGAGCCCCGGCATTTT.

This clonotype occurred a few times. The chain carries TRBV2 and TRBJ1-5; D is perhaps TRBD1 (5 bases). V was trimmed by 2 bases and J by 6 bases, leaving 11 bases between them. The CDR3 totals 14 residues. CDR1 is SNHLY, CDR2 FYNNEI, per germline. The CDR3 DNA follows: TGTGCCAGCAGTGAACTGGGGAGGGGTCAGCCCCAGCATTTT. Amino acid sequence: CASSELGRGQPQHF. Full variable domain (outside the CDR3, taken from reference TRBV2 and TRBJ1-5): EPEVTQTPSHQVTQMGQEVILRCVPISNHLYFYWYRQILGQKVEFLVSFYNNEISEKSEIFDDQFSVERPDGSNFTLKIRSTKLEDSAMYFCASSELGRGQPQHFGDGTRLSIL.

This clonotype is judged large. The V and J genes are TRBV6-1 and TRBJ1-5, with TRBD1 as a possible D gene (5 bases). Germline V gene sequence: CDR1 MNHNS, CDR2 SASEGT. V lost 6 bases and J 2 bases, leaving 14 bases between the germline ends. This CDR3 has 15 amino acids. CDR3 in amino acids: CASRTLGGGNQPQHF. Here the CDR3 DNA reads TGTGCCAGCAGGACCTTGGGGGGTGGCAATCAGCCCCAGCATTTT.

This clonotype occurred many times. Written as DNA, the CDR3 is TGTGCCACCAGCAGAGATGAACAGGCCATCACCGGGGAGCTGTTTTTT. This gives the protein CATSRDEQAITGELFF. The chain employs TRBV15 and TRBJ2-2, with D tentatively TRBD1 (5 bases). Germline V gives CDR1 LNHNV, CDR2 YYDKDF (reference sequence). This CDR3 has 16 residues. V dropped 0 bases and J dropped 4 bases, with 12 bases sitting between them.

This clonotype has a count of ten or more. The chain recombines TRBV4-2 with TRBJ2-3; a weak D match, TRBD2 (6 bases). CDR3 length equals 16 residues. Germline CDR1 and CDR2: LGHNA and YNFKEQ. V lost 0 bases and J 5 bases, leaving 15 bases between the germline ends. CDR3 in amino acids: CASSQDLPGAGDTQYF. The CDR3 region has the DNA TGTGCCAGCAGCCAAGATCTTCCGGGAGCTGGAGATACGCAGTATTTT.

A few counts support this clonotype. The V call is TRBV29-1, the J call TRBJ2-2; no reliable D call. Germline-derived CDR1 and CDR2 are SQVTM and ANQGSEA. The CDR3 contains 12 residues. The V end lost 1 base, the J end lost 6 bases, and 6 bases lay between the germline ends. CDR3: CSVEGFAGELFF. The CDR3 coding sequence is TGCAGCGTTGAAGGATTCGCCGGGGAGCTGTTTTTT.

The CDR3 protein is CASSLAGQGPYGYTF. As DNA, the CDR3 is TGTGCCAGCAGCTTAGCGGGACAGGGGCCATACGGCTACACCTTC. The J gene is TRBJ1-2, the V gene TRBV7-6, with 10 bases lining up with TRBD1. Germline loops: CDR1 SGHVS, CDR2 FNYEAQ. The CDR3 extends over 15 amino acids. The V and J ends lost 0 bases and 8 bases, in that order; junction bases with no gene match: 6.

Ten or more counts support this clonotype. J is TRBJ2-5 and V is TRBV20-1; 8 bases fit TRBD2. Germline trimming cut 2 bases from V and 4 bases from J; bases unmatched to any gene: 6. Germline CDR1 DFQATT, CDR2 SNEGSKA (reference sequence). The length of the CDR3 is 14 residues. CDR3 residues: CSARPTGGLETQYF. In DNA, the CDR3 is TGCAGTGCTAGACCAACGGGAGGGCTAGAGACCCAGTACTTC.

This clonotype was detected only a few times. The chain carries TRBV6-5 and TRBJ2-1; 11 nucleotides match TRBD2. The CDR3 spans 16 residues. The ends lost 5 bases at V and 4 bases at J; junction bases unmatched: 7. The germline CDR1 and CDR2 sequences are MNHEY and SVGAGI. For the CDR3, the DNA is TGTGCCAGCAGTGAGGGACTAGCGGAGTTATACAATGAGCAGTTCTTC. Residues: CASSEGLAELYNEQFF.

This clonotype occurred many times. The CDR3 loop reads CASSYISGLAGPYEQYF. The CDR3 nucleotides are TGTGCCAGCAGTTACATTTCTGGACTAGCGGGTCCCTACGAGCAGTACTTC. The gene calls are TRBV6-6 and TRBJ2-7, with 11 nucleotides matching TRBD2. CDR1 MNHNY and CDR2 SVGAGI come from the germline V gene (reference sequence). This CDR3 spans 17 amino acids. V was clipped by 2 bases and J by 2 bases; unmatched bases: 8.

Details on this clonotype: With a much larger clone just one base away, this may be a read error. The rearrangement uses TRBV20-1 and TRBJ2-2; 7 nucleotides line up with TRBD2. Germline CDR1 and CDR2: DFQATT and SNEGSKA (reference sequence). CDR3 length equals 16 residues. CDR3 bases: TGCAGTGCTAGGCCGCCTCGCGGGAGTATGTCCGGGGGGCTGTTTTTT. It is translated as CSARPPRGSMSGGLFF.

This clonotype was seen at least ten times. V gene TRBV6-1 combines with J gene TRBJ2-1, with D hard to call. Trimming shortened V by 6 bases and J by 0 bases, and 12 bases separated the two germline ends. The CDR3 has 15 amino acids. The germline gives CDR1 MNHNS, CDR2 SASEGT. The CDR3 reads CASSPPSTSYNEQFF. The DNA for the CDR3 is TGTGCCAGCAGCCCCCCTAGTACCTCCTACAATGAGCAGTTCTTC.

CDR3 sequence (DNA): TGTGCCAGCAGAACCGGGGGGGAAACCCAGTACTTC. This gives the protein CASRTGGETQYF. The V gene is TRBV2, the J gene TRBJ2-5, with TRBD2 identical over 8 bases. Trimming took 6 bases from V and 8 from J; bases not matched to a gene: 5. CDR1 is SNHLY and CDR2 is FYNNEI in the germline V gene. CDR3 size: 12 residues.

This clonotype was observed many times. J is TRBJ2-4 and V is TRBV20-1, with TRBD1 as a possible D gene (5 bases). The CDR3 covers 12 residues. CDR1 and CDR2 (germline): DFQATT, SNEGSKA (reference sequence). V was clipped by 5 bases and J by 7 bases, with 12 bases between them. CDR3 DNA sequence: TGCAGTGCTCTCCCGGCAGGGAACATTCAGTACTTC. It specifies CSALPAGNIQYF.

This chain connects TRBV29-1 to TRBJ2-3; D is perhaps TRBD1 (5 bases). Trimming left V 3 bases short and J 2 bases short, with 15 bases between. CDR3 size: 15 residues. The germline gives CDR1 SQVTM, CDR2 ANQGSEA. The CDR3 coding sequence is TGCAGCGTTGAGCCTAGGGGTGGGTACACAGATACGCAGTATTTT. Translation gives CSVEPRGGYTDTQYF.

Many counts were recorded for this clonotype. The CDR3 reads CASSSSTGNTDTQYF. The CDR3 nucleotides read TGTGCCAGCAGCTCTTCGACAGGGAACACAGATACGCAGTATTTT. V usage is TRBV7-9 and J usage is TRBJ2-3, with 7 nucleotides matching TRBD1. The CDR3 is made up of 15 amino acids. The germline CDR1 and CDR2 sequences are SEHNR and FQNEAQ (reference sequence). The V and J ends lost 4 bases and 2 bases, in that order; junction bases with no gene match: 6.

This clonotype came up a few times. The chain joins TRBV7-9 to TRBJ1-2; no clear D. CDR3 size: 14 residues. Trimming cost V 0 bases and J 2 bases, with 7 bases left between them. Germline V gene data show CDR1 as SEHNR and CDR2 as FQNEAQ (reference sequence). This CDR3 reads CASSLAAENYGYTF. As DNA, the CDR3 is TGTGCCAGCAGCTTAGCAGCGGAGAACTATGGCTACACCTTC. The full variable domain, rest sourced from reference TRBV7-9 and TRBJ1-2, is DTGVSQNPRHKITKRGQNVTFRCDPISEHNRLYWYRQTLGQGPEFLTYFQNEAQLEKSRLLSDRFSAERPKGSFSTLEIQRTEQGDSAMYLCASSLAAENYGYTFGSGTRLTVV.

The chain has TRBV12-3 or TRBV12-4 and TRBJ1-2; D may be TRBD1 (6 bases). The CDR3 has 11 amino acids. The germline V and J ends were trimmed by 6 bases and 6 bases, with 8 bases remaining between them. This CDR3 is CASRKGDGYTF. CDR3 nucleotides: TGTGCCAGCAGGAAGGGGGATGGCTACACCTTC.

The table lists this clonotype with a few counts. The chain has TRBV27 and TRBJ1-2; D remains unclear. Germline CDR1 reads MNHEY; CDR2 reads SMNVEV (reference sequence). Trimming took off 5 bases at V and 4 bases at J, with 20 bases between the two ends. The CDR3 extends over 16 amino acids. CDR3 sequence: CASSGLTSGVGYGYTF. In nucleotides, the CDR3 is TGTGCCAGCAGTGGCCTTACAAGCGGGGTGGGCTATGGCTACACCTTC.

This clonotype has at least ten counts. The genes are TRBV18 and TRBJ2-3; possibly TRBD2 for D (5 bases). V shed 1 base and J shed 2 bases, with 10 bases lying between them. CDR1 KGHSH and CDR2 LQKENI come from the germline V gene. The CDR3 has 15 amino acids. DNA for the CDR3: TGTGCCAGCTCACCACAGCGGAAACCCACAGATACGCAGTATTTT. Its protein is CASSPQRKPTDTQYF. The whole variable domain, filled in from reference TRBV18 and TRBJ2-3, reads NAGVMQNPRHLVRRRGQEARLRCSPMKGHSHVYWYRQLPEEGLKFMVYLQKENIIDESGMPKERFSAEFPKEGPSILRIQQVVRGDSAAYFCASSPQRKPTDTQYFGPGTRLTVL.

This clonotype was found a few times. This chain links TRBV19 with TRBJ2-3, with 7 bases fitting TRBD1. The CDR3 runs to 15 residues. V shed 5 bases and J 9 bases; nucleotides not matched to a gene: 14. CDR1 is LNHDA and CDR2 is SQIVND in the germline V gene (reference sequence). For the CDR3, the DNA is TGTGCCAGTAGTCCACGGACAGGTTTGGGGGAAACGCAGTATTTT. Its protein is CASSPRTGLGETQYF.

The genes are TRBV19 and TRBJ1-5, with D uncertain. Trimming left V 4 bases short and J 3 bases short, with 13 bases between. The CDR3 loop spans 15 amino acids. The germline V gene encodes CDR1 LNHDA and CDR2 SQIVND (reference sequence). As DNA, the CDR3 is TGTGCCAGTAGTACCGTCGGACTTTTCAATCAGCCCCAGCATTTT. Translation gives CASSTVGLFNQPQHF. Supplemented by reference TRBV19 and TRBJ1-5, the full variable domain reads DGGITQSPKYLFRKEGQNVTLSCEQNLNHDAMYWYRQDPGQGLRLIYYSQIVNDFQKGDIAEGYSVSREKKESFPLTVTSAQKNPTAFYLCASSTVGLFNQPQHFGDGTRLSIL.

Concerning this clonotype itself: A much larger clone differs by one base, so this may be a read error. The chain recombines TRBV27 with TRBJ1-2, with a possible D match to TRBD1 (5 bases). Germline CDR1 and CDR2: MNHEY and SMNVEV (reference sequence). The CDR3 contains 16 residues. V gave up 6 bases and J gave up 4 bases, with 21 bases separating them. The CDR3 region has the DNA TGTGCCAGCAGCCCCGATTTCGGGGGGAACCCCTATGGCTACACCTTC. As protein: CASSPDFGGNPYGYTF.